This entry concerns a single T cell receptor beta chain. Assay: immunoSEQ multiplex PCR; the TCRdb copy retains only in-frame clones and omits some. The table records some 260,000 clones, 80% to 90% of them present only once. Germline values: CDR1 SGDLS, CDR2 YYNGEE. The CDR3 has 15 residues. Unmatched junction bases numbered 11, after V lost 4 bases and J lost 5 bases. This specimen comes from a study of blood T cell repertoires in COVID-19. This TCR came from a man aged 25 to 40 with acute COVID-19. The sequenced sample consisted of PBMCs or T cells enriched from blood (not recorded which). The chain links TRBV9 to TRBJ1-1; TRBD1 matches 7 bases. DNA for the CDR3: TGTGCCAGCAGCAAAGAGACAGGGACGGCGACTGAAGCTTTCTTT. Translation gives CASSKETGTATEAFF.